This T cell receptor beta chain was identified during a study of T cells in Graves' hyperthyroidism and ophthalmopathy (dated by TCRdb to about 2019). For the study in its entirety: Peripheral blood samples were taken at initial diagnosis, before any treatment was given. To identify TCR V-J signatures that set the groups apart, the researchers used a discovery cohort of 100 or so patients, made up of 43 with Graves' ophthalmopathy and 55 to 65 with stable Graves' hyperthyroidism. An independent validation cohort of around 19 hyperthyroidism patients and approximately 16 patients who later progressed to ophthalmopathy tested prospective prediction of ophthalmopathy. The roughly 100 discovery patients were randomly divided into training and test sets at a 7:3 ratio. In six Graves' hyperthyroidism patients, the study also compared T-cell repertoires from thyroid tissue with T-cell repertoires from blood. After sampling, hyperthyroidism patients received methimazole starting at 30 mg daily, and ophthalmopathy patients received high-dose intravenous methylprednisolone. TCR Vbeta CDR3 sequencing of roughly 140 peripheral blood samples (43 ophthalmopathy, 75 hyperthyroidism and roughly 17 progressor patients) is reported in the paper.

The CDR3, from cysteine to phenylalanine, totals 12 residues. The retained sequence is limited to the CDR3, 36 bases, with the frame set at the first base. Between the V and J ends, shortened by 2 bases and 3 bases respectively, the junction contains 7 bases. Based on the germline V gene, the CDR1 and CDR2 sequences are SQVTM and ANQGSEA. Stable Graves' hyperthyroidism was defined as no progression to ophthalmopathy during 18 months of follow-up. Hyperthyroidism patients were aged 18 to 65 years and newly diagnosed, with disease duration of less than 2 months. The study excluded patients with uncontrolled infections, other autoimmune diseases, pregnancy or lactation. Diagnoses relied on clinical symptoms, serum thyroxine and TRAb, thyroid ultrasound and orbital computed tomography. PBMCs were separated from about 10 ml of fresh peripheral blood using Ficoll-Paque density gradient centrifugation. Total RNA was extracted with Trizol reagent, and quality was checked on an Agilent 2100 Bioanalyzer.

Turning to this clonotype: Its binding antigen is unknown. One base away there is no much larger clone; base qualities are not given.

Overall study results and their limits: Sample size was not statistically predetermined, and investigators were not blinded to group allocation. In cross-validation, a model built on a 13 V-J signature told ophthalmopathy apart from stable hyperthyroidism with over 85% sensitivity and roughly 83% specificity, and in testing the same model reached 80%/75%. Most expanded thyroid clonotypes (frequency above 0.001) were also detected in blood, a finding suggesting that blood repertoires may reflect thyroid immune responses. In validation, progression to ophthalmopathy was predicted by the model with nearly 71% sensitivity and roughly 72% specificity, a median of 6.5 months before onset.

Amplification of TCR beta CDR3 regions was carried out from RNA transcripts. A first-round RT-PCR of the TCR CDR3 used the HTBI primer set with the Qiagen OneStep RT-PCR kit. The libraries were constructed in a second round of multiplex PCR and then size-selected and purified. Libraries were sequenced paired-end with 100 bp reads on an Illumina HiSeq2000. As for the original processing: Raw data were processed with SOAPnuke, discarding reads with adapters, uncalled bases, mean Phred below 15, or no exact constant-primer or identifier match. High-quality paired reads were merged with COPE v1.2.5, and unique nucleotide sequences were defined as clonotypes. MiTCR v1.1 was used to align clonotypes to the IMGT TRBV, TRBD and TRBJ reference segments. Analysis was restricted to V-J combinations with a frequency above 0.0001, which covered roughly 99% of repertoires. A TCS score was defined as the ratio of F50 (clonal expansion) to E x V (chaos), with BLOSUM62-based TCRdist applied between CDR3 peptides within each V-J. Welch's t-statistics and random forest reduced around 520 V-J features to 13, which were used in a naive Bayes classifier (R e1071). TCRdb itself trimmed the public reads at Q25 with fastp, ran MiXCR and retained productive beta chains. Each record represents a unique CDR3 protein, reported with the most common genes and DNA among its rows. TCRdb, not the authors, supplied the V and J calls. The sample records 600,000 to 900,000 distinct CDR3 sequences, 15% to 20% of which are singletons. 8.4% of the sample belongs to the ten largest clones.

The origin of this receptor is a man aged 18-30 years with Graves' hyperthyroidism. Specimen: blood. The chain is assembled from TRBV29-1 and TRBJ2-5; the D element could tentatively be TRBD1 or TRBD2, as 5 bases agree for each. The CDR3 corresponds to CSVERGEETQYF. Read as DNA, the sequence is TGCAGCGTTGAACGAGGGGAAGAGACCCAGTACTTC.